The 20 T cell receptor beta chains reported below all come from one sample, sequenced in a study of CD8+ T cells in alopecia areata. Extraction and reverse transcription of RNA yielded cDNA as the sequencing template. Using immunoSEQ multiplex PCR, the repertoire was profiled, and TCRdb retains in-frame clones only, with some absent. The data show 110,000 to 150,000 clones, around 50% seen once. Treatment specified: oral pan-JAK inhibitor, 5-10 mg twice daily. The specimen comprised CD8+ T cells sorted from blood, sampled at week 4, from a patient treated with tofacitinib. These receptors all come from a human donor with alopecia areata.

The rearrangement links TRBV6-5 to TRBJ1-1; tentative D call: TRBD1 (6 bases). Between the trimmed V and J ends, which lost 0 bases and 6 bases, there was a span of 11 bases. The germline gives CDR1 MNHEY, CDR2 SVGAGI. The CDR3 loop spans 14 amino acids. The CDR3 loop reads CASSYSAEGAEAFF. For the CDR3, the DNA is TGTGCCAGCAGTTACTCTGCGGAGGGGGCTGAAGCTTTCTTT.

This clone was seen a handful of times. The J gene is TRBJ1-2, the V gene TRBV7-9, with D hard to call. V was pared by 4 bases and J by 0 bases, with 15 bases between. Germline V gene sequence: CDR1 SEHNR, CDR2 FQNEAQ (reference sequence). The CDR3 covers 16 residues. The CDR3, as DNA: TGTGCCAGCAGCTCAAGTCCCCTGGACTCTAACTATGGCTACACCTTC. This encodes CASSSSPLDSNYGYTF.

This sequence joins TRBV7-2 and TRBJ2-5; weak D call: TRBD1 (6 bases). Per germline, CDR1 SGHTA and CDR2 FQGNSA. The CDR3 has 13 amino acids. Deletions cut 6 bases from V and 8 bases from J, with 16 bases between. The CDR3 spells CASSGGLRGTQYF. The CDR3 DNA follows: TGTGCCAGCAGTGGGGGCCTAAGGGGCACCCAGTACTTC.

Turning to this clone: A read error may explain this, as a much larger clone is one base away. This chain links TRBV27 with TRBJ2-6; the D is unclear. CDR1 MNHEY and CDR2 SMNVEV come from the germline V gene (reference sequence). This CDR3 spans 14 amino acids. V was cut by 4 bases and J by 0 bases, with 4 bases left in between. The CDR3, as DNA: TGTGCCAGCAGTTACAACTCTGGGGCCAACGTCCTGACTTTC. Protein: CASSYNSGANVLTF. Based on the CDR3 plus reference TRBV27 and TRBJ2-6, the full variable domain is EAQVTQNPRYLITVTGKKLTVTCSQNMNHEYMSWYRQDPGLGLRQIYYSMNVEVTDKGDVPEGYKVSRKEKRNFPLILESPSPNQTSLYFCASSYNSGANVLTFGAGSRLTVL.

This clone has a handful of counts. This rearrangement joins TRBV30 to TRBJ2-7, with TRBD1 matching over 12 bases. Germline V gives CDR1 GTSNPN, CDR2 SVGIG (reference sequence). The V segment lost 1 base and the J segment 4 bases; nucleotides outside the gene matches: 8. The CDR3 extends over 16 amino acids. CDR3 loop: CAWSAGTGGDSYEQYF. The DNA for the CDR3 is TGTGCCTGGAGTGCCGGGACAGGGGGCGACTCGTACGAGCAGTACTTC.

This clone has ten or more counts. The V call is TRBV19, the J call TRBJ1-1; possibly TRBD1 for D (5 bases). The germline V and J ends were trimmed by 7 bases and 1 base, with 19 bases remaining between them. This CDR3 region has 16 residues. Germline CDR1 reads LNHDA; CDR2 reads SQIVND (reference sequence). As DNA, the CDR3 is TGTGCCAGTACCAATCGAGGGGCCACCCCGAACACTGAAGCTTTCTTT. Protein product: CASTNRGATPNTEAFF.

This clone was counted between two and nine times. The V and J genes are TRBV4-3 and TRBJ2-7; D might be TRBD1 (7 bases). V gave up 4 bases and J gave up 5 bases, with 12 bases separating them. CDR3 length: 13 residues. The germline V gene has CDR1 LGHNA and CDR2 YSLEER. The CDR3 here is CASSRDREDEQYF. The CDR3 coding sequence is TGCGCCAGCAGCCGAGACAGGGAGGACGAGCAGTACTTC.

This chain connects TRBV30 to TRBJ1-6; D unclear. The germline V and J ends were trimmed by 2 bases and 6 bases, with 11 bases remaining between them. Germline lookup yields CDR1 GTSNPN and CDR2 SVGIG (reference sequence). This CDR3 contains 14 residues. The CDR3 sequence: CAWSSSASNSPLHF. The CDR3 DNA reads as TGTGCCTGGAGTTCTAGCGCTAGTAATTCACCCCTCCACTTT.

The rearrangement joins TRBV5-6 to TRBJ1-2; 8 bases line up with TRBD1. The junction had 4 bases not matched to a gene; V was cut back by 0 bases and J by 3 bases. Germline values: CDR1 SGHDT, CDR2 YYEEEE. The CDR3 runs to 15 residues. The CDR3 DNA follows: TGTGCCAGCAGCTTGGCGGACAGGGAAGACTATGGCTACACCTTC. Translated: CASSLADREDYGYTF.

The V and J genes are TRBV11-2 and TRBJ2-1; 7 nucleotides line up with TRBD2. V shed 6 bases and J 5 bases; nucleotides not matched to a gene: 4. This CDR3 comprises 13 residues. Germline-derived CDR1 and CDR2 are SGHAT and FQNNGV. Written as DNA, the CDR3 is TGTGCCAGCAGTCCCGCGGGGGACAATGAGCAGTTCTTC. Translated, it gives CASSPAGDNEQFF.

This sequence joins TRBV4-3 and TRBJ2-5, with TRBD2 matching over 7 bases. V shed 0 bases and J 4 bases; nucleotides not matched to a gene: 5. Germline V gene sequence: CDR1 LGHNA, CDR2 YSLEER. CDR3 size: 15 residues. The CDR3 sequence: CASSQEWGEGETQYF. CDR3 in DNA: TGCGCCAGCAGCCAAGAGTGGGGGGAGGGAGAGACCCAGTACTTC.

This chain uses TRBV2 with TRBJ2-3; 8 bases agree with TRBD1. CDR1 SNHLY and CDR2 FYNNEI come from the germline V gene. The CDR3 extends over 14 amino acids. V shed 7 bases and J 2 bases; nucleotides not matched to a gene: 5. The CDR3 sequence: CASNGQGLTDTQYF. As DNA, the CDR3 is TGTGCCAGCAATGGACAGGGCCTCACAGATACGCAGTATTTT.

Written as DNA, the CDR3 is TGTGCCAGCGAAGGGACAGACAACTATGGCTACACCTTC. This sequence encodes CASEGTDNYGYTF. The chain combines TRBV25-1 with TRBJ1-2; TRBD1 agrees at 7 bases. With V trimmed by 8 bases and J by 2 bases, 5 bases remained unmatched. CDR3 length: 13 residues. Germline-derived CDR1 and CDR2 are MGHDK and SYGVNS.

A few counts support this clone. The chain recombines TRBV27 with TRBJ2-7; D is uncertain. The CDR3 spans 13 residues. The germline V gene encodes CDR1 MNHEY and CDR2 SMNVEV (reference sequence). V gave up 2 bases and J gave up 3 bases, with 8 bases separating them. Here the CDR3 DNA reads TGTGCCAGCAGTTTAGCACCTTACTACGAGCAGTACTTC. Protein sequence: CASSLAPYYEQYF.

This clone was observed once. The CDR3 bases are TGTGCCAGCAGCACTAGTAACACTGAAGCTTTCTTT. Protein product: CASSTSNTEAFF. The gene calls are TRBV5-6 and TRBJ1-1; D unclear. V was clipped by 4 bases and J by 2 bases, with 6 bases between them. Per germline, CDR1 SGHDT and CDR2 YYEEEE. The CDR3 consists of 12 residues.

V and J are TRBV11-1 and TRBJ2-3; D gene uncertain. V gave up 3 bases and J gave up 2 bases, with 15 bases separating them. The CDR3 loop spans 16 amino acids. The germline CDR1 and CDR2 sequences are SGHAT and FQDESV (reference sequence). The CDR3 is CASSFWARTDTDTQYF. The CDR3 DNA follows: TGTGCCAGCAGCTTCTGGGCACGCACTGACACAGATACGCAGTATTTT.

V gene TRBV14 combines with J gene TRBJ2-5; D remains unclear. Between the trimmed V and J ends, which lost 4 bases and 4 bases, there was a span of 10 bases. The CDR3 length is 13 residues. Germline CDR1 reads SGHDN; CDR2 reads FVKESK. CDR3: CASSPGVSETQYF. The CDR3 DNA follows: TGTGCCAGCAGCCCAGGCGTTTCAGAGACCCAGTACTTC. Full variable domain (rest looked up from reference TRBV14 and TRBJ2-5): EAGVTQFPSHSVIEKGQTVTLRCDPISGHDNLYWYRRVMGKEIKFLLHFVKESKQDESGMPNNRFLAERTGGTYSTLKVQPAELEDSGVYFCASSPGVSETQYFGPGTRLLVL.

The chain is built from TRBV7-2 and TRBJ2-6; D call uncertain. Looked up from germline, CDR1 is SGHTA and CDR2 is FQGNSA. Trimming took 5 bases from V and 0 from J, leaving 11 bases between them. The CDR3 spans 16 residues. The CDR3 region is CASSRRASSGANVLTF. Written as DNA, the CDR3 is TGTGCCAGCAGCCGGCGCGCGAGCTCTGGGGCCAACGTCCTGACTTTC.

The chain carries TRBV29-1 and TRBJ2-1, with D possibly being TRBD2 (6 bases). The germline CDR1 and CDR2 sequences are SQVTM and ANQGSEA. The CDR3 has 9 amino acids. This chain's CDR3 is CSTGDEQFF. CDR3 nucleotide sequence: TGCAGTACGGGGGATGAGCAGTTCTTC.

The chain carries TRBV30 and TRBJ2-1; D is uncertain. V shed 5 bases and J shed 0 bases, with 14 bases lying between them. This CDR3 contains 15 residues. Germline values: CDR1 GTSNPN, CDR2 SVGIG (reference sequence). CDR3 sequence reads: CAWDRRARSYNEQFF. CDR3 sequence (DNA): TGTGCCTGGGATCGACGGGCGCGCTCCTACAATGAGCAGTTCTTC.